These 31 T cell receptor beta chains originate from one sample sequenced in a study of shared clonotypes between healthy human individuals. The assay was immunoSEQ multiplex PCR, and TCRdb's table has in-frame clones only and misses some. Of about 820,000 clones in the sample, 80% to 95% were seen once. Selected positively for CCR7 and CD45RO-negative, naive CD8 cells excluded terminally differentiated effector memory CD45RA+ cells. Sequenced material: naive CD8+ T cells sorted from blood. All receptors come from a man aged 25-45 years in good health.

The rearrangement joins TRBV6-5 to TRBJ2-1; perhaps TRBD1 as D (6 bases). The CDR3 consists of 12 residues. Germline-derived CDR1 and CDR2 are MNHEY and SVGAGI. V dropped 6 bases and J dropped 6 bases, with 9 bases sitting between them. The CDR3, as DNA: TGTGCCAGCAGGGCAGGGGCCAATGAGCAGTTCTTC. It codes for CASRAGANEQFF.

This chain connects TRBV7-3 to TRBJ2-1; no clear D gene. With 5 bases removed from V and 7 bases from J, the gap between germline ends came to 9 bases. The length of the CDR3 is 12 residues. Germline CDR1 and CDR2: SGHTA and FQGTGA. CDR3 sequence: CASSTSRNEQFF. CDR3 sequence (DNA): TGTGCCAGCAGCACGAGTCGGAATGAGCAGTTCTTC. Drawing the rest from reference TRBV7-3 and TRBJ2-1, the complete variable domain is GAGVSQTPSNKVTEKGKYVELRCDPISGHTALYWYRQSLGQGPEFLIYFQGTGAADDSGLPNDRFFAVRPEGSVSTLKIQRTERGDSAVYLCASSTSRNEQFFGPGTRLTVL.

The CDR3 protein is CAWSVHTGGETQYF. The CDR3 nucleotides are TGTGCCTGGAGTGTACACACGGGAGGGGAGACCCAGTACTTC. The chain joins TRBV30 to TRBJ2-5, with 8 positions matching TRBD2. After removal of 0 bases from V and 5 bases from J, the junction contained 5 bases not matched to a gene. The CDR3 covers 14 residues. CDR1 is GTSNPN, CDR2 SVGIG, per germline (reference sequence).

In DNA, the CDR3 is TGTGCCAGCACCGGAGGGGCCGGTTCCAAAAACATTCAGTACTTC. Translated, it gives CASTGGAGSKNIQYF. This sequence joins TRBV11-2 and TRBJ2-4, with D maybe TRBD2 (6 bases). This CDR3 comprises 15 residues. V was clipped by 7 bases and J by 2 bases, with 15 bases between them. Germline assignment: CDR1 SGHAT and CDR2 FQNNGV.

This chain links TRBV5-8 with TRBJ2-7; D is uncertain. This CDR3 spans 15 amino acids. V lost 0 bases and J 0 bases, leaving 10 bases between the germline ends. From germline, CDR1 is SGHTS and CDR2 YDEGEE. CDR3 sequence (DNA): TGTGCCAGCAGCTTGGTGCAGGCTAGCTCCTACGAGCAGTACTTC. It specifies CASSLVQASSYEQYF.

The CDR3 DNA reads as TGTGCCAGCAGCGTAGGTCCTAGCGGGGTTACCTACGAGCAGTACTTC. Protein: CASSVGPSGVTYEQYF. The genes are TRBV9 and TRBJ2-7; 9 bases are shared with TRBD2. The junction had 6 bases not matched to a gene; V was cut back by 0 bases and J by 2 bases. CDR1 SGDLS and CDR2 YYNGEE come from the germline V gene. This CDR3 has 16 amino acids. Complete variable domain (other parts from reference TRBV9 and TRBJ2-7): DSGVTQTPKHLITATGQRVTLRCSPRSGDLSVYWYQQSLDQGLQFLIQYYNGEERAKGNILERFSAQQFPDLHSELNLSSLELGDSALYFCASSVGPSGVTYEQYFGPGTRLTVT.

V and J are TRBV7-9 and TRBJ2-3; no clear D gene. V was trimmed by 7 bases and J by 4 bases, leaving 3 bases between them. This CDR3 is built from 10 residues. Germline CDR1 SEHNR, CDR2 FQNEAQ (reference sequence). DNA for the CDR3: TGTGCCAGCAATGCAGATACGCAGTATTTT. Its protein product is CASNADTQYF.

This CDR3 reads CASRLGGPLNTEAFF. CDR3 coding DNA: TGTGCCAGCCGCCTTGGAGGGCCGCTGAACACTGAAGCTTTCTTT. This chain uses TRBV6-5 with TRBJ1-1, with D unclear. Trimming cost V 8 bases and J 0 bases, with 16 bases left between them. This CDR3 region has 15 residues. CDR1 MNHEY and CDR2 SVGAGI come from the germline V gene.

The V and J genes are TRBV6-5 and TRBJ2-1, with TRBD2 identical over 7 bases. The ends lost 2 bases at V and 5 bases at J; junction bases unmatched: 6. Germline CDR1 MNHEY, CDR2 SVGAGI. This CDR3 has 15 amino acids. The CDR3 loop reads CASSYQGGVDNEQFF. The DNA for the CDR3 is TGTGCCAGCAGTTACCAGGGAGGGGTAGACAATGAGCAGTTCTTC.

This CDR3 is CASSMWDRPYEQYF. Here the CDR3 DNA reads TGTGCCAGCAGTATGTGGGACAGACCCTACGAGCAGTACTTC. The genes are TRBV6-5 and TRBJ2-7; TRBD1 matches at 7 bases. CDR1 is MNHEY, CDR2 SVGAGI, per germline. V lost 5 bases to trimming and J lost 2 bases; unmatched junction nucleotides: 6. The CDR3 extends over 14 amino acids.

The rearrangement links TRBV9 to TRBJ2-1, with 9 bases lining up with TRBD2. This CDR3 region has 17 residues. Germline values: CDR1 SGDLS, CDR2 YYNGEE. V shed 4 bases, J shed 0 bases, and the junction held 8 bases outside the gene matches. In DNA, the CDR3 is TGTGCCAGCAGCCCCCTGGCGGGAGGGCTCTCCTACAATGAGCAGTTCTTC. It is translated as CASSPLAGGLSYNEQFF.

This sequence joins TRBV2 and TRBJ2-7, with D maybe TRBD1 (6 bases). Looked up from germline, CDR1 is SNHLY and CDR2 is FYNNEI. Trimming shortened V by 8 bases and J by 6 bases, and 11 bases separated the two germline ends. The CDR3 sequence is 11 residues long. The CDR3 bases are TGTGCCAGCGAGGTGGACAGCGAGCAGTACTTC. It encodes CASEVDSEQYF.

This chain uses TRBV14 with TRBJ2-3; D not certain. Germline CDR1 and CDR2: SGHDN and FVKESK. The CDR3 length is 15 residues. V was clipped by 5 bases and J by 3 bases, with 15 bases between them. In DNA, the CDR3 is TGTGCCAGCAGCGCCTTTGAGTTCTCGACAGATACGCAGTATTTT. This sequence encodes CASSAFEFSTDTQYF.

The chain is built from TRBV6-6 and TRBJ1-1, with 11 positions matching TRBD1. Germline-derived CDR1 and CDR2 are MNHNY and SVGAGI (reference sequence). This CDR3 region has 14 residues. The V segment lost 6 bases and the J segment 8 bases; nucleotides outside the gene matches: 8. The CDR3 loop is CASRTDRGQREAFF. For the CDR3, the DNA is TGTGCCAGCAGAACGGACAGGGGGCAAAGAGAAGCTTTCTTT.

The chain joins TRBV19 to TRBJ2-2; D ambiguous. CDR1 is LNHDA and CDR2 is SQIVND in the germline V gene (reference sequence). V lost 3 bases to trimming and J lost 4 bases, with 9 bases between them. The CDR3 is 14 residues long. Here the CDR3 reads CASSILGTTGELFF. The CDR3 bases are TGTGCCAGTAGTATTCTGGGTACCACCGGGGAGCTGTTTTTT.

The CDR3 loop is CASSVDIYSYNEQFF. In DNA, the CDR3 is TGTGCCAGCAGTGTGGACATCTACTCCTACAATGAGCAGTTCTTC. The J gene is TRBJ2-1, the V gene TRBV6-4, with D possibly matching TRBD1 (5 bases). CDR3 length: 15 residues. In germline, CDR1 is MRHNA, CDR2 SNTAGT. Trimming removed 4 bases at V and 0 bases at J, with 10 bases between.

The CDR3 DNA reads as TGCAGCGCCTTGGGGCCCAATCAGCCCCAGCATTTT. This codes for CSALGPNQPQHF. The rearrangement links TRBV29-1 to TRBJ1-5; possibly TRBD1 for D (5 bases). There are 12 residues in the CDR3. Germline V gene sequence: CDR1 SQVTM, CDR2 ANQGSEA. Trimming stripped 7 bases from V and 3 bases from J, with 10 bases between.

This chain uses TRBV7-9 with TRBJ2-7; 7 nucleotides agree with TRBD1. The germline CDR1 and CDR2 sequences are SEHNR and FQNEAQ (reference sequence). This CDR3 has 13 residues. V gave up 0 bases and J gave up 10 bases; unmatched junction bases: 6. CDR3 residues: CASSLATTGVQYF. The CDR3, as DNA: TGTGCCAGCAGCTTAGCGACAACAGGGGTACAGTACTTC.

The J gene is TRBJ2-7, the V gene TRBV7-9; D gene ambiguous. V was clipped by 6 bases and J by 7 bases, with 10 bases between them. Germline CDR1 SEHNR, CDR2 FQNEAQ (reference sequence). This CDR3 has 11 amino acids. The CDR3 protein is CASRALDEQYF. DNA for the CDR3: TGTGCCAGCAGGGCCTTAGATGAGCAGTACTTC.

This clone was seen a few times. This rearrangement joins TRBV5-1 to TRBJ2-7, with D perhaps matching TRBD2 (5 bases). Per the germline V gene, CDR1 is SGHRS and CDR2 is YFSETQ. The CDR3 is 14 amino acids. V was clipped by 4 bases and J by 1 base, with 12 bases between them. CDR3: CASSLGVDSYEQYF. In DNA form, the CDR3 reads TGCGCCAGCAGCCTGGGAGTGGATTCCTACGAGCAGTACTTC.

The chain joins TRBV4-1 to TRBJ2-1; a possible D gene is TRBD2 (7 bases). Germline V gene lookup returns CDR1 MGHRA and CDR2 YSYEKL. Trimming took off 1 base at V and 9 bases at J, with 10 bases between the two ends. The CDR3 consists of 13 residues. CDR3 amino acids: CASSQGAGAEQFF. DNA of the CDR3: TGCGCCAGCAGCCAAGGGGCGGGGGCTGAGCAGTTCTTC.

The rearrangement links TRBV9 to TRBJ2-3, with 10 bases identical to TRBD2. The germline CDR1 and CDR2 sequences are SGDLS and YYNGEE. The J segment lost 4 bases and the V segment lost 3 bases, leaving 11 bases of the junction unmatched. The CDR3 covers 17 residues. The chain's CDR3 is CASSEAIPSGSSDTQYF. DNA of the CDR3: TGTGCCAGCAGCGAGGCTATCCCTAGCGGGAGCTCAGATACGCAGTATTTT.

The chain links TRBV7-9 to TRBJ2-1; TRBD2 is a possible D gene (5 bases). The CDR3 totals 17 residues. The V gene's germline CDR1 is SEHNR and CDR2 FQNEAQ (reference sequence). V was shortened by 5 bases and J by 4 bases, with 21 bases between the two germline ends. The CDR3 DNA follows: TGTGCCAGCAGCCAAAGGGAATCGGGAAGCCCGTACAATGAGCAGTTCTTC. This codes for CASSQRESGSPYNEQFF.

The V call is TRBV6-5, the J call TRBJ2-1; 9 bases map to TRBD2. This CDR3 region has 14 residues. V lost 7 bases, J lost 6 bases, and 7 bases stayed unmatched. Per germline, CDR1 MNHEY and CDR2 SVGAGI. The CDR3 nucleotides are TGTGCCAGCACCTATGGGACTAGCAGCAATGAGCAGTTCTTC. As protein: CASTYGTSSNEQFF.

The chain recombines TRBV5-6 with TRBJ2-5, with D possibly being TRBD1 or TRBD2 (5 bases each). Per the germline V gene, CDR1 is SGHDT and CDR2 is YYEEEE. This CDR3 has 16 amino acids. V was pared by 0 bases and J by 5 bases, with 17 bases between. The CDR3, as DNA: TGTGCCAGCAGCTTGGCCTTGGGGGAGCTCTGGGAGACCCAGTACTTC. Amino acids: CASSLALGELWETQYF.

The chain has TRBV29-1 and TRBJ2-3; D is unresolved. This CDR3 is built from 13 residues. From germline, CDR1 is SQVTM and CDR2 ANQGSEA. The V end lost 2 bases, the J end lost 8 bases, and 14 bases lay between the germline ends. The CDR3 spells CSVETPHGFTQYF. The CDR3 DNA sequence: TGCAGCGTTGAAACCCCACACGGGTTTACGCAGTATTTT.

V is TRBV15 and J is TRBJ1-4; D gene uncertain. CDR3 size: 16 residues. Germline-derived CDR1 and CDR2 are LNHNV and YYDKDF (reference sequence). Trimming shortened V by 0 bases and J by 7 bases, and 15 bases separated the two germline ends. The CDR3 spells CATSRDLGRMGEKLFF. The CDR3 DNA is TGTGCCACCAGCAGAGATCTGGGCAGAATGGGTGAAAAACTGTTTTTT.

This clone appeared a single time. The J gene is TRBJ2-1, the V gene TRBV10-3; D unclear. The CDR3 runs 16 residues. The germline V and J ends were trimmed by 6 bases and 3 bases, with 18 bases remaining between them. Germline V CDR1 and CDR2: ENHRY, SYGVKD. The CDR3 sequence is CAIRDRNHRDYNEQFF. Here the CDR3 DNA reads TGTGCCATCAGGGATAGAAACCACAGAGACTACAATGAGCAGTTCTTC.

This clone was seen only once. The CDR3 DNA is TGTGCCACCCAATCCCCGGAACAACTTAACACCGGGGAGCTGTTTTTT. This encodes CATQSPEQLNTGELFF. The V gene is TRBV2, the J gene TRBJ2-2, with D hard to call. Germline CDR1 is SNHLY and CDR2 is FYNNEI. The CDR3 covers 16 residues. V dropped 10 bases and J dropped 2 bases, with 20 bases sitting between them.

The chain joins TRBV10-1 to TRBJ2-7; D might be TRBD2 (5 bases). The CDR3 has 15 amino acids. V dropped 1 base and J dropped 1 base, with 11 bases sitting between them. CDR1 and CDR2 (germline): WNHNN, SYGVQD (reference sequence). The CDR3 coding sequence is TGCGCCAGCAGTGAGTACCGGGATCCATCCTACGAGCAGTACTTC. This gives the protein CASSEYRDPSYEQYF.

The chain carries TRBV4-1 and TRBJ1-3; tentatively, D is TRBD1 (5 bases). Germline V gene data show CDR1 as MGHRA and CDR2 as YSYEKL. Trimming stripped 4 bases from V and 7 bases from J, with 17 bases between. The CDR3 sequence is 15 residues long. CDR3 sequence: CASSPYATVVNTIYF. The CDR3 bases are TGCGCCAGCAGCCCTTATGCGACAGTGGTGAACACCATATATTTT.